This entry describes one TCR beta chain. What antigen it recognizes has not been identified. It has no much larger one-base neighbor in the sample; base qualities were not kept. The sample comes from a study of blood T cell repertoires in COVID-19 (dated by TCRdb to 2018 to 2021). For context, the study as a whole: Samples from collaborators originated in the United States, Italy and Spain and spanned both the acute and convalescent phases of COVID-19. The repertoires were released in a freely available public database meant as a resource for research on the immune response to SARS-CoV-2. The material from the prospective study consisted of cDNA or gDNA derived from T cells, B-cell-depleted T cells, or PBMCs. The sample metadata nearly always contained a de-identified subject ID, COVID-19 status, age in years and sex. Subjects who had been exposed to COVID-19, were actively infected with it, or had recovered from it provided the deeply sampled blood TCRbeta repertoires that made up the dataset. Where available, HLA class I and class II types were taken from metadata supplied by the sample provider and were not determined by assay-based typing. The samples were drawn from the first 160 participants of the ongoing ImmuneRACE study and from 1,254 subjects provided by 6 global collaborators.

The germline V and J ends show losses of 3 bases and 2 bases respectively, and no gene match explains 11 bases of the junction. Per the germline V gene, MNHNS is the CDR1 and SASEGT is the CDR2. From the cysteine through the phenylalanine, the CDR3 covers 17 amino acids. Only the CDR3 DNA stays, 51 bases, in frame from base 1. TCRbeta CDR3 regions were amplified from genomic DNA by means of the immunoSEQ Assay, a bias-controlled multiplex PCR. The authors' pipeline ran thus. Within the assay, amplification of reference gene primers was used to estimate how many nucleated cells each sample contained. Sequence reads were collapsed and filtered to measure the absolute abundance of every unique TCRbeta CDR3 rearrangement. Productive Simpson clonality was computed per sample as the square root of Simpson's diversity index over productive rearrangements. This immuneACCESS table, as held by TCRdb, lists in-frame sequences with V and J called but not all clones. Of the missing ones, under half trace to an unresolved V gene in checked studies; the others have no known cause. That table is the source of V, J and clone size, and D and trimming were worked out from the DNA. This sample has some 140,000 clones in its table, and 75% to 90% of those were observed once. Jointly, the top ten make up 2% to 2.5% of the sample.

Collaborating institutions collected whole blood in K2EDTA tubes following their own protocols. For TCRbeta analysis, collaborator samples were shipped as frozen whole blood, as isolated PBMCs, or as DNA extracted from either sample type. Here is what the overall study found, with its caveats: How much clinical and demographic metadata was included differed by source and by participant, and the metadata was provided uncurated.

The clonotype was recovered from a man in his forties or fifties with active COVID-19. Material: peripheral blood. The sequence joins TRBV6-1 to TRBJ2-3; 7 bases in the junction line up with TRBD2. CDR3 loop: CASSEDLGGGFTDTQYF. Here is the DNA: TGTGCCAGCAGTGAGGACCTGGGGGGGGGATTCACAGATACGCAGTATTTT.